The T cell receptor (beta chain) under discussion was sequenced for a study of T cell responses to AZD1222 COVID-19 vaccine. Study-wide results and limits: With dominance at 160-218 and 743-854, vaccine-associated CD4 TCRs spanned spike. Sampling captured repertoires only after the peak T cell response.

CDR1 and CDR2 (germline): MNHEY, SMNVEV (reference sequence). The V end was cut by 2 bases, the J end by 2 bases, with 13 bases between. The CDR3 is 15 amino acids. The table came from immunoSEQ multiplex PCR; TCRdb's copy has only in-frame clones and leaves some out. The sample has 120,000 to 150,000 clones; 75% to 95% are singletons. Turning to this clone: The antigen is not known.

The source was peripheral blood, collected on day 0 of MenACWY control vaccination. The V gene is TRBV27, the J gene TRBJ2-7; D ambiguous. The sequence was obtained from an adult in good health. The CDR3 sequence: CASSLRVTSAYEQYF. CDR3 nucleotide sequence: TGTGCCAGCAGTTTAAGGGTGACATCAGCCTACGAGCAGTACTTC.